Included here is one TCR beta chain sequence, with context. Its cognate antigen is unknown. This specimen belongs to a study of CD8+ T cells in alopecia areata. The wider study: A 6-month off-drug phase came after tofacitinib, which had lasted 6 to 18 months.

Extraction and reverse transcription of RNA yielded cDNA as the sequencing template. Produced via immunoSEQ multiplex PCR; TCRdb's table is partial and in-frame only. The sample has roughly 59,000 clones; about 44% are singletons. Peripheral blood and lesional scalp punch biopsies were taken from alopecia areata patients. CDR3 length: 15 amino acids. The junction had 4 bases not matched to a gene; V was cut back by 0 bases and J by 5 bases. Per germline, CDR1 SGHNT and CDR2 YYREEE (reference sequence). General study findings and limits: Patients shared TCRs less clearly than mice did, possibly owing to HLA. Especially in alopecia totalis/universalis, lesional scalp showed greater clonality than normal scalp did.

This sequence was found in a human donor with alopecia areata. The specimen comprised CD8+ T cells sorted from blood, sampled at week 0. J is TRBJ2-5 and V is TRBV5-4, with 10 positions matching TRBD1. CDR3 sequence: CASSLEGQGRETQYF. CDR3 in DNA: TGTGCCAGCAGCTTGGAGGGACAGGGGAGGGAGACCCAGTACTTC.